This entry is about one T cell receptor beta chain. The germline gives CDR1 MNHEY, CDR2 SMNVEV (reference sequence). The CDR3 extends over 16 amino acids. The V and J ends lost 7 bases and 3 bases, in that order; junction bases with no gene match: 11. The data stem from a study of siplizumab effects on memory and regulatory T cells. Repertoires were generated with immunoSEQ multiplex PCR, while TCRdb's copy carries only in-frame clones and drops some. The repertoire includes some 120,000 clones, less than 95% of them detected once, and under 2% sits in the top ten. The receptor was derived from a human donor in good health. The sequenced material came from non-Treg CD4+ T cells sorted from blood. This sequence joins TRBV27 and TRBJ2-3, with 9 bases aligning to TRBD2. This CDR3 is CASTSGETSGTDTQYF. CDR3 nucleotide sequence: TGTGCCAGCACCTCCGGGGAGACTAGCGGTACAGATACGCAGTATTTT.